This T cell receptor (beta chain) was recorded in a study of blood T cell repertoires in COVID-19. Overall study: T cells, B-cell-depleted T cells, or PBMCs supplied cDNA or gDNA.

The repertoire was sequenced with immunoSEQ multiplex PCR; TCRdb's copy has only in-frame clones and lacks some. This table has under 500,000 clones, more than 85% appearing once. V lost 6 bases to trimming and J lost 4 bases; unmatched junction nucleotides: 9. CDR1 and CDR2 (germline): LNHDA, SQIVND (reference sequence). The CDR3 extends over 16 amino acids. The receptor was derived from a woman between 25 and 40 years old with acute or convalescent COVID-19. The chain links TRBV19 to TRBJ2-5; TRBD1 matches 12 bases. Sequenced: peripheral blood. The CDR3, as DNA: TGTGCCAGTAGCATGCCGGGACAGGGGGCGCGAGAGACCCAGTACTTC. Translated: CASSMPGQGARETQYF.